The present T cell receptor beta chain was sequenced within a study of T-cell reconstitution after alpha-beta-depleted transplantation in children. This clonotype was recorded many times. Germline V gene data show CDR1 as DFQATT and CDR2 as SNEGSKA (reference sequence). The CDR3 contains 12 residues. Between the trimmed V and J ends, which lost 6 bases and 5 bases, there was a span of 11 bases. Unique molecular identifiers were used in preparing the TCRbeta library. One entry per CDR3 protein results from TCRdb running MiXCR on the PCR reads. The sample has 100,000 to 120,000 distinct CDR3 sequences, about a tenth seen once; the top ten hold around 8.5%.

The sequence derives from a human donor who donated a stem cell graft to a child with acute lymphoblastic leukemia. The sample was PBMCs from the stem cell graft donor, taken from the stem cell graft. The V gene is TRBV20-1, the J gene TRBJ1-3; a possible D gene is TRBD1 (5 bases). CDR3 in amino acids: CSAMGLRNTIYF. The CDR3 DNA reads as TGCAGTGCCATGGGACTTAGAAACACCATATATTTT.